This TCR beta chain emerged from a study of radiotherapy plus CTLA-4 blockade in lung cancer. Study-level points and caveats: Expansion of tumor-derived TCR clones was observed in blood after radiotherapy plus ipilimumab.

Comment on this clone: The antigen remains unidentified.

Sequencing used immunoSEQ multiplex PCR; TCRdb keeps in-frame clones, though not all of them. Here the sample spans tens of thousands of clones, under 85% being singletons. The CDR3 length is 16 residues. V was shortened by 2 bases and J by 0 bases, with 11 bases between the two germline ends. Germline assignment: CDR1 GTSNPN and CDR2 SVGIG (reference sequence). The specimen comprised peripheral blood, sampled from a patient treated with radiotherapy plus ipilimumab. The source is a human donor with non-small cell lung cancer who had stable disease on radiotherapy plus ipilimumab. The chain employs TRBV30 and TRBJ2-6; no clear D. The CDR3 DNA follows: TGTGCCTGGAGTCCGACACGACGCTCTGGGGCCAACGTCCTGACTTTC. Amino acid sequence: CAWSPTRRSGANVLTF.